This T cell receptor (beta chain) was obtained from a study of blood T cell repertoires in COVID-19 (dated by TCRdb to about 2020). With regard to the full study: Samples covering the acute and convalescent phases of COVID-19 were provided by collaborators in the United States, Italy and Spain. The prospective study material was composed of cDNA or gDNA derived from T cells, B-cell-depleted T cells, or PBMCs. Subjects who had been exposed to COVID-19, were actively infected with it, or had recovered from it provided the deeply sampled blood TCRbeta repertoires that made up the dataset. The repertoires were released in a freely available public database meant as a resource for research on the immune response to SARS-CoV-2. Samples were obtained from the ongoing ImmuneRACE study (first 160 participants) and from approximately 1,200 subjects provided by 6 global collaborators. A de-identified subject ID, COVID-19 status, age in years and sex were almost always included in the sample metadata. Where available, HLA class I and class II types were taken from metadata supplied by the sample provider and were not determined by assay-based typing. The research as a whole found: How much clinical and demographic metadata was included differed by source and by participant, and the metadata was provided uncurated.

At one collaborating source in Seattle, patients were enrolled during active infection and were followed longitudinally through the course of disease. Collaborating institutions collected whole blood in K2EDTA tubes following their own protocols. For TCRbeta analysis, collaborators shipped samples in one of three forms: frozen whole blood, isolated PBMCs, or DNA extracted from either of those sample types. Turning to this clone: The antigen this receptor binds is unknown. No qualities accompany the bases; no much larger clone lies one base away.

TCRbeta CDR3 regions were amplified from genomic DNA using the immunoSEQ Assay, a bias-controlled multiplex PCR. Concerning the study's data processing: The number of nucleated cells in each sample was estimated by amplification of reference gene primers within the assay. To quantify the absolute abundance of each unique TCRbeta CDR3 rearrangement, sequence reads were collapsed and filtered. For each sample, productive Simpson clonality was calculated as the square root of Simpson's diversity index across productive rearrangements. TCRdb took over this immuneACCESS table, retaining in-frame rearrangements with V and J assigned. Such tables are incomplete; in checked studies, under half of the missing clones stem from an unresolved V gene, and the remainder is unexplained. V, J and clone size are taken as reported in that table, and D and trimming were inferred from the DNA itself. Recorded for this sample are over 200,000 clones; 92% of them occurred a single time. The top ten clones comprise 0.8% to 1% of the sample.

The junction carries 13 bases between V and J, which are trimmed by 0 bases and 6 bases respectively. Sequences SGHNT (CDR1) and YYREEE (CDR2) are obtained from the germline V gene (reference sequence). From cysteine to phenylalanine, the CDR3 is 15 amino acids long. Here the CDR3 DNA is all that survives: 45 bases in frame from base 1. This chain joins TRBV5-4 to TRBJ2-1; too little of a D gene remains to name it. The sample was peripheral blood. This TCR came from a man between 60 and 70 years old with COVID-19, enrolled during active disease. The sequenced DNA: TGTGCCAGCAGCTTGGGTAATTCGGTCGGCAATGAGCAGTTCTTC. Its translation is CASSLGNSVGNEQFF. With the rest looked up from the reference TRBV5-4 and TRBJ2-1 genes rather than sequenced, the full variable domain is ETGVTQSPTHLIKTRGQQVTLRCSSQSGHNTVSWYQQALGQGPQFIFQYYREEENGRGNFPPRFSGLQFPNYSSELNVNALELDDSALYLCASSLGNSVGNEQFFGPGTRLTVL.